Described below is a single TCR beta chain sequence and its context. CDR1 is SGHNT and CDR2 is YYREEE in the germline V gene (reference sequence). The length of the CDR3 is 14 residues. V was clipped by 4 bases and J by 6 bases; unmatched bases: 7. This entry comes from a study of cytomegalovirus exposure and HLA in healthy donors. In the PCR, 60 Vbeta and 13 Jbeta primers were used. The authors' processing: As a later analysis found, there were 78 million or so unique TCR beta chains, of which around 10 million were shared. Only in-frame clones appear in the TCRdb table, and some are missing; sequencing was by immunoSEQ multiplex PCR. The D gene and trimming were derived from the DNA, and the V and J assignments and clone size from that table. The sample includes just over 80,000 clones.

This rearrangement joins TRBV5-4 to TRBJ1-2; 9 bases agree with TRBD1. The origin of this receptor is a woman younger than 45 in good health and CMV-seronegative. Sequenced sample: PBMCs. CDR3 nucleotide sequence: TGTGCCAGCAGCCGGGACAGGGCGGAGAATGGCTACACCTTC. Translating it yields CASSRDRAENGYTF.